Below, 13 T cell receptor beta chains from the same sample are listed, as sequenced in a study of shared clonotypes between healthy human individuals. Method: immunoSEQ multiplex PCR; TCRdb's copy keeps in-frame clones and lacks some. In the table there are around 2.5 million clones, 80% to 95% of which are singletons. Sequencing was carried out using naive CD4+ T cells from PBMCs. As to subset: CD45RA+ positively selected. Every receptor here comes from a man aged 18 to 29 in good health. Some clones in this sample may be carry-over from other donors' samples.

The chain recombines TRBV7-3 with TRBJ2-1; D not resolved. V was cut by 2 bases and J by 4 bases, with 15 bases left in between. Looked up from germline, CDR1 is SGHTA and CDR2 is FQGTGA. This CDR3 comprises 16 residues. CDR3 sequence reads: CASSLQASSHYNEQFF. Written as DNA, the CDR3 is TGTGCCAGCAGCTTACAGGCCTCGTCCCATTACAATGAGCAGTTCTTC.

The genes are TRBV28 and TRBJ2-7, with TRBD2 as a possible D gene (5 bases). Germline V gives CDR1 MDHEN, CDR2 SYDVKM. This CDR3 has 13 residues. Between the trimmed V and J ends, which lost 3 bases and 0 bases, there was a span of 6 bases. The CDR3 here is CASSFEGSYEQYF. CDR3 DNA: TGTGCCAGCAGTTTTGAGGGCTCCTACGAGCAGTACTTC.

This clone was recorded only once. This chain uses TRBV27 with TRBJ2-7; D uncertain. Trimming stripped 3 bases from V and 4 bases from J, with 16 bases between. The CDR3 spans 15 residues. Germline V gives CDR1 MNHEY, CDR2 SMNVEV (reference sequence). CDR3 sequence reads: CASSFLWDGNYEQYF. The CDR3 DNA follows: TGTGCCAGCAGTTTTTTGTGGGATGGGAATTACGAGCAGTACTTC.

This chain joins TRBV5-5 and TRBJ2-1; no clear D. CDR1 and CDR2 (germline): SGHKS, YYEKEE (reference sequence). This CDR3 has 15 residues. V lost 2 bases and J lost 7, with 16 bases in between. The CDR3 here is CASSFAGTRNNEQFF. In DNA form, the CDR3 reads TGTGCCAGCAGCTTTGCCGGAACACGAAATAATGAGCAGTTCTTC.

This CDR3 reads CASRRDTSNTEAFF. CDR3 nucleotides: TGCGCCAGCAGGAGGGACACCTCGAACACTGAAGCTTTCTTT. The chain recombines TRBV5-1 with TRBJ1-1, with TRBD1 as a possible D gene (6 bases). Germline CDR1 SGHRS, CDR2 YFSETQ. The CDR3 has 14 amino acids. V was shortened by 5 bases and J by 1 base, with 12 bases between the two germline ends.

The genes are TRBV21-1 and TRBJ1-5. TRBV21-1 is an annotated pseudogene. The CDR3 sequence is 16 residues long. The CDR3 DNA reads TGTGCCAGCAGCACCCCTCGACCGCCTTACAATCAGCCCCAGCATTTT. It codes for CASSTPRPPYNQPQHF.

This chain uses TRBV6-6 with TRBJ1-5; D unresolved. This CDR3 has 14 residues. Germline V gene data show CDR1 as MNHNY and CDR2 as SVGAGI (reference sequence). Trimming pared 2 bases from V and 4 bases from J, leaving 9 bases between. This CDR3 is CASSYAGRNQPQHF. As DNA, the CDR3 is TGTGCCAGCAGTTACGCAGGTCGGAATCAGCCCCAGCATTTT.

The rearrangement uses TRBV5-6 and TRBJ2-5; the D gene is possibly TRBD1 (6 bases). This CDR3 has 15 residues. Germline CDR1 SGHDT, CDR2 YYEEEE. V lost 0 bases, J lost 5 bases, and 14 bases lay in between. The chain's CDR3 is CASSLVVNRAETQYF. The CDR3 bases are TGTGCCAGCAGCTTGGTGGTTAACAGGGCGGAGACCCAGTACTTC.

V gene TRBV19 combines with J gene TRBJ2-7, with TRBD2 as a possible D gene (6 bases). This CDR3 has 15 amino acids. Germline values: CDR1 LNHDA, CDR2 SQIVND (reference sequence). V lost 1 base to trimming and J lost 2 bases, with 12 bases between them. The CDR3 loop is CASSIVGGAAYEQYF. In DNA, the CDR3 is TGTGCCAGTAGTATAGTAGGCGGGGCAGCCTACGAGCAGTACTTC.

The J gene is TRBJ2-5, the V gene TRBV7-2; D assignment may be TRBD1 or TRBD2 (5 bases each). The CDR3 has 14 residues. The ends were cut back, 2 bases at V and 11 bases at J, with 18 bases in the middle. Germline V lookup: CDR1 SGHTA, CDR2 FQGNSA. CDR3 loop: CASSLYGAEGEQYF. In DNA, the CDR3 is TGTGCCAGCAGCTTATACGGGGCCGAAGGAGAGCAGTACTTC.

The CDR3 here is CASSEVPESSPLHF. In DNA form, the CDR3 reads TGTGCCAGCAGTGAAGTTCCGGAGAGTTCACCCCTCCACTTT. The chain recombines TRBV6-1 with TRBJ1-6; D is unclear. The CDR3 is made up of 14 amino acids. The V end was cut by 1 base, the J end by 9 bases, with 10 bases between. Germline-derived CDR1 and CDR2 are MNHNS and SASEGT.

The chain is built from TRBV5-1 and TRBJ1-1; D uncertain. This CDR3 is built from 15 residues. Trimming shortened V by 1 base and J by 0 bases, and 10 bases separated the two germline ends. In germline, CDR1 is SGHRS, CDR2 YFSETQ. CDR3 amino acids: CASSLNAQMNTEAFF. As DNA, the CDR3 is TGCGCCAGCAGCTTGAACGCCCAAATGAACACTGAAGCTTTCTTT. Full variable domain (missing parts from reference TRBV5-1 and TRBJ1-1): KAGVTQTPRYLIKTRGQQVTLSCSPISGHRSVSWYQQTPGQGLQFLFEYFSETQRNKGNFPGRFSGRQFSNSRSEMNVSTLELGDSALYLCASSLNAQMNTEAFFGQGTRLTVV.

The gene calls are TRBV5-1 and TRBJ1-4; D gene uncertain. Trimming left V 7 bases short and J 4 bases short, with 17 bases between. CDR1 and CDR2 from the germline V gene are SGHRS and YFSETQ. The CDR3 has 15 residues. The CDR3 DNA reads TGCGCCAGCTGCATCGGGTCCCCCATTAATGAAAAACTGTTTTTT. Its translation is CASCIGSPINEKLFF.